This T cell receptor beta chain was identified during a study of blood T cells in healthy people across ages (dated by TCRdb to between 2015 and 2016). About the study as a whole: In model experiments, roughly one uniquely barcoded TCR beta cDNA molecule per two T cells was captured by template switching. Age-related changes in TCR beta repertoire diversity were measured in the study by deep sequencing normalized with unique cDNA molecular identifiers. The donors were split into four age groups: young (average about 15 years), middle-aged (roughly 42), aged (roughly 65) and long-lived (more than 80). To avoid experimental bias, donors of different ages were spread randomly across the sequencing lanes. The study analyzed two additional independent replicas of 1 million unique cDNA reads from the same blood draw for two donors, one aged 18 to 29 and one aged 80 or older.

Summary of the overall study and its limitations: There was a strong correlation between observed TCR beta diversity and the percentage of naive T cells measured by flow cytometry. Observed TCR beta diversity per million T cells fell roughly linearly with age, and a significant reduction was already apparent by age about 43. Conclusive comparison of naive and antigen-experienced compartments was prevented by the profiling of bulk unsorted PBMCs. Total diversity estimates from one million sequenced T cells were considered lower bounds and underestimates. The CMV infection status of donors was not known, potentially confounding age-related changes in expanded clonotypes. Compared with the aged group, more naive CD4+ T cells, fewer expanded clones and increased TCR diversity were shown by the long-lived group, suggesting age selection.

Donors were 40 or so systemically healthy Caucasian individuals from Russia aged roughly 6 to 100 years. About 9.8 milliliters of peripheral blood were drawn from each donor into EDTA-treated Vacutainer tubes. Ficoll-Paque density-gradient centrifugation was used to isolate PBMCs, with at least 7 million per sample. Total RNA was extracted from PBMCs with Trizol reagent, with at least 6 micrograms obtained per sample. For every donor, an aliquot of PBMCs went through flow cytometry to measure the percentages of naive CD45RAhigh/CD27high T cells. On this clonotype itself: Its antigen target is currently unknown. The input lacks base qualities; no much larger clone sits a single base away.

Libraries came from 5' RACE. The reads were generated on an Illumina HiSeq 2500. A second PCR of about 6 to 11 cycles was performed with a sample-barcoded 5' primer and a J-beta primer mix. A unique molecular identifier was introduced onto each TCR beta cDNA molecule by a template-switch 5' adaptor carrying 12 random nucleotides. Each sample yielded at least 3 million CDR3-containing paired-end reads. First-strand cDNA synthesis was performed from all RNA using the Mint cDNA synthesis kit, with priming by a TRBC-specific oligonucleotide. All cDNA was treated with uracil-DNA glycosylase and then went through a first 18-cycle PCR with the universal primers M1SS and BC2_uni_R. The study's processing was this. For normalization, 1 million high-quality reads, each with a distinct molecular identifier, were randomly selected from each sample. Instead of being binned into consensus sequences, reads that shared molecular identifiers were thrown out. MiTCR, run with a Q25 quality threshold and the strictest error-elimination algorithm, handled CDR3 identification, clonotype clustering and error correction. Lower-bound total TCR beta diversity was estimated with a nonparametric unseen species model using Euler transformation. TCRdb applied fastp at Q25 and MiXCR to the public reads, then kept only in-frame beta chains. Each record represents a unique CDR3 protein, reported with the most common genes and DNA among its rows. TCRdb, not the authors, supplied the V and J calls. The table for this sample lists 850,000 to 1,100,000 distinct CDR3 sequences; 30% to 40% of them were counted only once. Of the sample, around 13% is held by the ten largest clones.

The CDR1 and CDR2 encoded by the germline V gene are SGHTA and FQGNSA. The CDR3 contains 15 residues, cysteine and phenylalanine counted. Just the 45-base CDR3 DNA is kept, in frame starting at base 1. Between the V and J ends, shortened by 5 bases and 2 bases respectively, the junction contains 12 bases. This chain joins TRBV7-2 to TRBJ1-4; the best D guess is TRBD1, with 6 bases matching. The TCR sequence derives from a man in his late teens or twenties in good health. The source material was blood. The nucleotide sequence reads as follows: TGTGCCAGCAGCACCCAACAGGGCACTAATGAAAAACTGTTTTTT. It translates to CASSTQQGTNEKLFF.